Listed below are T cell receptor beta chains from one sample, sequenced in a study of regulatory T cells in long-lasting Graves disease. TCRdb used MiXCR to reprocess the multiplex PCR reads, holding one entry per CDR3 protein. The table shows 650,000 to 850,000 distinct CDR3 sequences, with roughly 30% occurring only once. The sample here was peripheral blood mononuclear cells (PBMCs), taken when the disease was refractory, from a patient treated with antithyroid drugs. Receptors originate from a female donor with Graves disease. Each CDR3 is given with its conserved first and last residue. A D gene is named only where the DNA matches it firmly. Rows give clone size only sometimes, using once, few, many, or a class for an expanded clone.

D gene	V gene	J gene	clone size	CDR3 protein	CDR3 DNA
.	TRBV12-3/TRBV12-4	TRBJ2-6	many	CASSLAWRRSSGANVLTF	TGTGCCAGCAGTTTAGCGTGGCGGAGAAGCTCTGGGGCCAACGTCCTGACTTTC
.	TRBV27	TRBJ1-6	.	CASSGDPRASPLHF	TGTGCCAGCAGTGGGGACCCTAGGGCTTCACCCCTCCACTTT
.	TRBV24-1	TRBJ2-7	.	CATSDNDSYEQYF	TGTGCCACCAGTGATAATGACAGCTACGAGCAGTACTTC
.	TRBV3-1	TRBJ1-5	.	CASSQGGFQPQHF	TGTGCCAGCAGCCAAGGAGGGTTTCAGCCCCAGCATTTT
.	TRBV28	TRBJ2-2	few	CASSLSRVSGELFF	TGTGCCAGCAGTTTAAGTCGAGTCAGCGGGGAGCTGTTTTTT
.	TRBV5-1	TRBJ2-1	.	CASSLGRRYYNEQFF	TGTGCCAGCAGCTTAGGACGTAGGTACTACAATGAGCAGTTCTTC
.	TRBV19	TRBJ2-7	once	CASSIGGKSSYEQYF	TGTGCCAGTAGTATAGGTGGGAAAAGCTCCTACGAGCAGTACTTC
.	TRBV9	TRBJ2-4	.	CASSPGGGRENIQYF	TGTGCCAGCAGCCCCGGTGGAGGTCGTGAAAACATTCAGTACTTC
.	TRBV12-3/TRBV12-4	TRBJ2-7	many	CASSRQVYEQYF	TGTGCCAGCAGTCGACAGGTATACGAGCAGTACTTC
.	TRBV3-1	TRBJ1-1	few	CASRRGAGTEAFF	TGTGCCAGCAGGCGAGGGGCGGGCACTGAAGCTTTCTTT
TRBD2	TRBV2	TRBJ2-7	many	CASKLAGTYEQYF	TGTGCCAGCAAGCTAGCGGGGACCTACGAGCAGTACTTC
.	TRBV29-1	TRBJ2-3	.	CSVELKRTDTQYF	TGCAGCGTTGAGCTTAAGCGGACAGATACGCAGTATTTT
TRBD1	TRBV15	TRBJ1-4	few	CATSRDWGGQNEKLFF	TGTGCCACCAGCAGAGATTGGGGGGGACAGAATGAAAAACTGTTTTTT
.	TRBV5-1	TRBJ1-1	.	CASSLGGAAEAFF	TGCGCCAGCAGCTTGGGGGGTGCGGCTGAAGCTTTCTTT
.	TRBV25-1	TRBJ1-4	.	CASSTQGFGVEKLFF	TGTGCCAGCAGTACACAGGGCTTCGGGGTGGAAAAACTGTTTTTT
.	TRBV20-1	TRBJ1-1	.	CSARDLGANTEAFF	TGCAGTGCTAGAGATCTAGGGGCGAACACTGAAGCTTTCTTT
TRBD1	TRBV2	TRBJ2-7	many	CASSLRTGTHEQYF	TGTGCCAGCAGTCTTAGGACAGGGACCCACGAGCAGTACTTC
.	TRBV6-9	TRBJ1-2	.	CASSYSQDRGYGYTF	TGTGCCAGCAGTTACTCTCAGGACAGAGGCTATGGCTACACCTTC
.	TRBV11-2	TRBJ1-6	few	CASRPRGVGNSPLHF	TGTGCCAGCAGACCAAGGGGGGTGGGGAATTCACCCCTCCACTTT
.	TRBV7-2	TRBJ1-2	.	CASSLDRWAAYGYTF	TGTGCCAGCAGCTTAGACCGCTGGGCAGCATATGGCTACACCTTC
.	TRBV28	TRBJ1-1	many	CASSVPREAFF	TGTGCCAGCAGTGTACCCCGGGAAGCTTTCTTT
.	TRBV11-2	TRBJ1-6	.	CASSQGIQSFF	TGTGCCAGCAGCCAAGGAATTCAAAGCTTCTTT
.	TRBV7-3	TRBJ1-6	.	CASSTSGGSPLHF	TGTGCCAGCAGTACTTCCGGGGGCTCACCCCTCCACTTT
.	TRBV19	TRBJ2-6	.	CASSWGGRSGANVLTF	TGTGCCAGCTCTTGGGGGGGCAGGTCTGGGGCCAACGTCCTGACTTTC
.	TRBV20-1	TRBJ2-5	.	CSVALQETQYF	TGCAGTGTCGCGCTTCAAGAGACCCAGTACTTC
.	TRBV20-1	TRBJ1-6	.	CSARRQETYNSPLHF	TGCAGTGCTAGGAGGCAGGAAACCTATAATTCACCCCTCCACTTT
.	TRBV3-1	TRBJ1-2	.	CASSQVLGPDGYTF	TGTGCCAGCAGCCAAGTTCTTGGTCCGGATGGCTACACCTTC
TRBD1	TRBV20-1	TRBJ1-2	many	CSATGTGGHGYTF	TGCAGTGCTACAGGGACAGGGGGCCATGGCTACACCTTC
.	TRBV11-1	TRBJ1-4	few	CASSLGRRQTNEKLFF	TGTGCCAGCAGCTTAGGCCGACGGCAGACTAATGAAAAACTGTTTTTT
TRBD1	TRBV10-2	TRBJ1-2	.	CASSGTGPSDYGYTF	TGCGCCAGCAGTGGGACAGGACCCTCTGACTATGGCTACACCTTC
.	TRBV20-1	TRBJ1-2	few	CSARGDPLKGYTF	TGCAGTGCTAGAGGCGATCCATTGAAGGGCTACACCTTC
.	TRBV20-1	TRBJ2-7	many	CSARDGASLYEQYF	TGCAGTGCTAGGGACGGTGCGAGCCTCTACGAGCAGTACTTC
.	TRBV25-1	TRBJ1-2	.	CASRPQGSTEGYTF	TGTGCCAGCAGACCCCAGGGGAGCACAGAAGGCTACACCTTC
.	TRBV12-3/TRBV12-4	TRBJ2-6	.	CASSLALTGANVLTF	TGTGCCAGCAGTTTAGCCCTGACAGGGGCCAACGTCCTGACTTTC
.	TRBV6-5	TRBJ2-5	.	CASSYSKAAQETQYF	TGTGCCAGCAGTTACTCGAAGGCAGCCCAAGAGACCCAGTACTTC
.	TRBV6-5	TRBJ2-4	.	CASSYSMTGGIAKNIQYF	TGTGCCAGCAGTTACTCGATGACTGGCGGGATAGCCAAAAACATTCAGTACTTC
.	TRBV28	TRBJ1-5	many	CASTNGARGHQPQHF	TGTGCCAGCACCAATGGGGCCAGGGGCCATCAGCCCCAGCATTTT
.	TRBV13	TRBJ1-1	.	CASSLDRHSSNTEAFF	TGTGCCAGCAGCTTAGACCGTCATTCCTCAAACACTGAAGCTTTCTTT
TRBD2	TRBV29-1	TRBJ2-5	.	CSVEELAGSAQETQYF	TGCAGCGTTGAGGAGCTAGCGGGAAGTGCCCAAGAGACCCAGTACTTC
.	TRBV5-4	TRBJ2-7	few	CASSLEIRVEQYF	TGTGCCAGCAGCTTGGAGATTCGGGTCGAGCAGTACTTC
TRBD2	TRBV29-1	TRBJ2-3	.	CSGDYTDTQYF	TGCAGCGGGGACTACACAGATACGCAGTATTTT
.	TRBV12-3/TRBV12-4	TRBJ1-5	.	CASSLSLRDKPQHF	TGTGCCAGCAGTTTATCACTCAGGGATAAGCCCCAGCATTTT
TRBD1	TRBV20-1	TRBJ2-5	few	CSARRDRPETQYF	TGCAGTGCTAGGCGGGACAGGCCAGAGACCCAGTACTTC
.	TRBV20-1	TRBJ2-1	.	CSASLPDLEDEQFF	TGCAGTGCTAGCCTCCCCGACTTAGAGGATGAGCAGTTCTTC
TRBD1	TRBV27	TRBJ1-2	.	CASSAGQGTFNYGYTF	TGTGCCAGCAGTGCGGGACAGGGGACGTTTAACTATGGCTACACCTTC
.	TRBV20-1	TRBJ2-7	.	CSAARDFLEQYF	TGCAGTGCTGCTAGGGACTTCCTCGAGCAGTACTTC
.	TRBV20-1	TRBJ2-7	.	CSARVTPYTPEQYF	TGCAGTGCTAGAGTCACCCCTTACACCCCCGAGCAGTACTTC
TRBD2	TRBV19	TRBJ2-4	.	CASSPSLTSGKAIQYF	TGTGCCAGTAGCCCTTCCCTGACTAGCGGGAAAGCCATTCAGTACTTC
TRBD1	TRBV13	TRBJ1-1	few	CASSLERQGRDTEAFF	TGTGCCAGCAGCTTAGAAAGACAGGGGAGGGATACTGAAGCTTTCTTT
.	TRBV20-1	TRBJ1-2	many	CSAPRASYNYGYTF	TGCAGTGCGCCTCGGGCCTCTTATAACTATGGCTACACCTTC
.	TRBV15	TRBJ1-6	.	CATSPSENSPLHF	TGTGCCACCTCCCCCTCGGAGAATTCACCCCTCCACTTT
.	TRBV7-2	TRBJ2-1	.	CASSLTPAGKQFF	TGTGCCAGCAGCTTAACCCCCGCGGGGAAGCAGTTCTTC
TRBD2	TRBV20-1	TRBJ2-7	few	CSAEGRGGDEQYF	TGCAGTGCTGAAGGACGCGGGGGGGACGAGCAGTACTTC
.	TRBV29-1	TRBJ1-1	.	CSVEDLGAEAFF	TGCAGCGTTGAAGATTTAGGGGCTGAAGCTTTCTTT
.	TRBV10-3	TRBJ1-1	.	CAISEYQGFDTEAFF	TGTGCCATCAGTGAGTATCAGGGATTCGACACTGAAGCTTTCTTT